Detailed here is one T cell receptor beta chain. Original data processing: Reference gene primer amplification in the assay estimated nucleated cell counts. Only in-frame clones appear in the TCRdb table, and some are missing; sequencing was by immunoSEQ multiplex PCR. V and J calls and clone size are given by that table; D and trimming were obtained from the DNA. The sample holds around 100,000 clones, approximately 86% seen once. These data come from a study of blood T cell repertoires in COVID-19. Turning to the study itself: COVID-19 samples collected from the United States, Italy and Spain covered acute and convalescent phases. From T cells, B-cell-depleted T cells, or PBMCs came the material, which was cDNA or gDNA.

The CDR3 totals 21 residues. The trim removed 3 bases at V and 2 bases at J, leaving 19 bases unmatched. Germline V gene data show CDR1 as SGDLS and CDR2 as YYNGEE. The chain joins TRBV9 to TRBJ2-3; TRBD2 matches 12 bases. The sequence came from a man aged 80 or over with acute or convalescent COVID-19. The sequencing input was peripheral blood. The CDR3 spells CASSGKGRLAGEQHPTDTQYF. The CDR3 DNA reads TGTGCCAGCAGCGGTAAAGGGAGACTAGCGGGAGAGCAGCACCCCACAGATACGCAGTATTTT.